The entry below describes one T cell receptor (beta chain). Its antigen remains unidentified. The sample is drawn from a study of shared clonotypes between healthy human individuals. About the study: Plates per donor: three CD4 naive, three CD4 memory, two CD8 naive, one CD8 memory. Study observations and caveats: The study's rarefaction showed incomplete sorted-subset sequencing despite large depth. Clonotype sharing across several donors was observed for roughly 5% of naive CD4 clonotypes.

Only in-frame clones appear in the TCRdb table, and some are missing; sequencing was by immunoSEQ multiplex PCR. The table shows 180,000 or so clones, with about 93% occurring only once. The V gene lost 2 bases and the J gene lost 2 bases, with 15 bases spanning the gap. The CDR3 runs 16 residues. Germline CDR1 and CDR2: KGHSH and LQKENI. Splitting the CD4+ cells yielded a CD45RA+ naive subset and a CD45RA-negative memory subset. The sequenced sample was naive CD4+ T cells sorted from blood. Subset defined: CD45RA+ positively selected. This TCR came from a woman aged 25 to 45 in good health. The rearrangement joins TRBV18 to TRBJ1-1; TRBD1 is a possible D gene (5 bases). The CDR3 loop reads CASSPGQGASNTEAFF. DNA for the CDR3: TGTGCCAGCTCACCAGGGCAGGGTGCATCTAACACTGAAGCTTTCTTT.